The present T cell receptor beta chain was sequenced within a study of T cell responses to AZD1222 COVID-19 vaccine. Data came from immunoSEQ multiplex PCR; TCRdb stores just in-frame clones and leaves some out. The table includes 99,000 or so clones, around 86% detected once. Germline lookup yields CDR1 MDHEN and CDR2 SYDVKM. CDR3 length: 15 residues. Trimming removed 6 bases at V and 6 bases at J, with 15 bases between. V and J are TRBV28 and TRBJ1-6; D ambiguous. The material sequenced was peripheral blood, taken 28 days after the second dose of the MenACWY control vaccine. The TCR was taken from an adult who received the MenACWY meningococcal vaccine as a control. CDR3 sequence reads: CASRPATQLNSPLHF. The CDR3 DNA follows: TGTGCCAGCAGACCTGCGACACAGCTTAATTCACCCCTCCACTTT.